The 15 T cell receptor beta chains below come from one sample, sequenced in a study of T cell changes during pregnancy in multiple sclerosis. Libraries were prepared by immunoSEQ multiplex PCR; TCRdb keeps only in-frame clonotypes and omits some of them. The table has some 120,000 clones, 90% to 95% seen once; the top ten hold 6.2%. The sample consisted of peripheral blood, taken before pregnancy. All receptors come from a female donor with multiple sclerosis, enrolled in a pregnancy study.

The gene calls are TRBV25-1 and TRBJ1-4; D might be TRBD1 (5 bases). Germline V lookup: CDR1 MGHDK, CDR2 SYGVNS. This CDR3 contains 13 residues. V shed 7 bases and J shed 14 bases, with 20 bases lying between them. The CDR3 spells CASMNSGFGGLFF. The CDR3 DNA sequence: TGTGCCAGCATGAATTCAGGGTTTGGAGGGCTGTTTTTT.

The V call is TRBV18, the J call TRBJ2-7; TRBD2 agrees at 8 bases. Germline loops: CDR1 KGHSH, CDR2 LQKENI. The trim removed 6 bases at V and 9 bases at J, leaving 13 bases unmatched. This CDR3 is 14 amino acids long. The CDR3 here is CASSPTTSAHGQYF. The CDR3 DNA reads TGTGCCAGCTCGCCTACGACTAGCGCACATGGGCAGTACTTC.

The chain couples TRBV18 to TRBJ2-7; 7 nucleotides match TRBD2. V trimming: 3 bases; J trimming: 3 bases; junction bases outside the gene matches: 5. From germline, CDR1 is KGHSH and CDR2 LQKENI. The CDR3 totals 14 residues. CDR3 region: CASSPQASGYEQYF. The CDR3 region has the DNA TGTGCCAGCTCACCCCAAGCTAGCGGCTACGAGCAGTACTTC. The full variable domain, rest sourced from reference TRBV18 and TRBJ2-7, is NAGVMQNPRHLVRRRGQEARLRCSPMKGHSHVYWYRQLPEEGLKFMVYLQKENIIDESGMPKERFSAEFPKEGPSILRIQQVVRGDSAAYFCASSPQASGYEQYFGPGTRLTVT.

This chain uses TRBV2 with TRBJ2-7; a weak D match, TRBD2 (5 bases). The CDR3 totals 17 residues. V lost 7 bases, J lost 4 bases, and 26 bases lay in between. The V gene's germline CDR1 is SNHLY and CDR2 FYNNEI. The CDR3 sequence is CASNAFRRASKEYEQYF. The CDR3 DNA follows: TGTGCCAGCAATGCCTTCCGGAGAGCTAGCAAGGAGTACGAGCAGTACTTC.

The rearrangement joins TRBV19 to TRBJ1-1, with D tentatively TRBD1 (5 bases). Trimming stripped 5 bases from V and 4 bases from J, with 11 bases between. This CDR3 comprises 13 residues. Germline V gives CDR1 LNHDA, CDR2 SQIVND (reference sequence). This CDR3 reads CASSSRQFTEAFF. The CDR3, as DNA: TGTGCCAGTAGTTCTCGACAGTTCACTGAAGCTTTCTTT. Drawing the rest from reference TRBV19 and TRBJ1-1, the complete variable domain is DGGITQSPKYLFRKEGQNVTLSCEQNLNHDAMYWYRQDPGQGLRLIYYSQIVNDFQKGDIAEGYSVSREKKESFPLTVTSAQKNPTAFYLCASSSRQFTEAFFGQGTRLTVV.

The chain has TRBV7-2 and TRBJ1-1, with D unclear. CDR3 length: 13 residues. V was clipped by 5 bases and J by 7 bases, with 14 bases between them. Germline V gene sequence: CDR1 SGHTA, CDR2 FQGNSA. In nucleotides, the CDR3 is TGTGCCAGCAGCCCTCTCCGTCGGGGTGAAGCTTTCTTT. As protein: CASSPLRRGEAFF.

CDR3 nucleotide sequence: TGTGCCAGCAGCCCCGGGAATTACGAGCAGTACTTC. Translating gives CASSPGNYEQYF. The V gene is TRBV7-9, the J gene TRBJ2-7; a weak D match, TRBD2 (5 bases). The ends were cut back, 5 bases at V and 4 bases at J, with 9 bases in the middle. In germline, CDR1 is SEHNR, CDR2 FQNEAQ (reference sequence). The CDR3 has 12 residues. Together with reference TRBV7-9 and TRBJ2-7, the CDR3 gives the full variable domain: DTGVSQNPRHKITKRGQNVTFRCDPISEHNRLYWYRQTLGQGPEFLTYFQNEAQLEKSRLLSDRFSAERPKGSFSTLEIQRTEQGDSAMYLCASSPGNYEQYFGPGTRLTVT.

This chain links TRBV30 with TRBJ2-1; the match to TRBD2 covers 15 bases. CDR3 length: 13 residues. Germline CDR1 reads GTSNPN; CDR2 reads SVGIG (reference sequence). Trimming removed 8 bases from V and 4 bases from J; junction bases left unmatched: 0. CDR3 sequence: CAGLAGGYNEQFF. The CDR3 coding sequence is TGTGCCGGACTAGCGGGGGGGTACAATGAGCAGTTCTTC.

The CDR3: CASSKKNVGLRGIILGTNEKLFF. The CDR3 DNA is TGTGCCAGCAGCAAAAAGAATGTGGGGTTAAGGGGAATAATTTTAGGAACTAATGAAAAACTGTTTTTT. The chain links TRBV21-1 to TRBJ1-4; the table's D call, TRBD1, was not checked against the DNA. TRBV21-1 is a pseudogene locus. The CDR3 length is 23 residues.

This chain uses TRBV2 with TRBJ1-4; the D is unclear. The CDR3 has 14 residues. Trimming shortened V by 6 bases and J by 7 bases, and 15 bases separated the two germline ends. Per germline, CDR1 SNHLY and CDR2 FYNNEI. The CDR3 loop is CASRKEAGSEKLFF. CDR3 DNA: TGTGCCAGCAGGAAGGAGGCGGGCAGTGAAAAACTGTTTTTT. Using reference TRBV2 and TRBJ1-4 for the parts outside the CDR3, the full variable domain is EPEVTQTPSHQVTQMGQEVILRCVPISNHLYFYWYRQILGQKVEFLVSFYNNEISEKSEIFDDQFSVERPDGSNFTLKIRSTKLEDSAMYFCASRKEAGSEKLFFGSGTQLSVL.

Only one count was recorded for this clone. CDR3 coding DNA: TGTGCCAGCAGCTCTAACACAGGGGGCGAGACTGAAGCTTTCTTT. It encodes CASSSNTGGETEAFF. The chain links TRBV13 to TRBJ1-1; 9 nucleotides align to TRBD1. Per germline, CDR1 PRHDT and CDR2 FYEKMQ (reference sequence). V trimming: 4 bases; J trimming: 5 bases; junction bases outside the gene matches: 8. This CDR3 has 15 residues. Variable domain in full (rest from reference TRBV13 and TRBJ1-1): AAGVIQSPRHLIKEKRETATLKCYPIPRHDTVYWYQQGPGQDPQFLISFYEKMQSDKGSIPDRFSAQQFSDYHSELNMSSLELGDSALYFCASSSNTGGETEAFFGQGTRLTVV.

The CDR3 here is CASSLVGAYNTEAFF. The CDR3 DNA reads TGTGCCAGCAGCTTAGTAGGGGCTTATAACACTGAAGCTTTCTTT. The chain has TRBV7-2 and TRBJ1-1; a weak D match, TRBD1 (5 bases). The ends were cut back, 1 base at V and 2 bases at J, with 11 bases in the middle. CDR3 length: 15 amino acids. The V gene's germline CDR1 is SGHTA and CDR2 FQGNSA.

The chain has TRBV5-1 and TRBJ1-2; no definite D call. The length of the CDR3 is 14 residues. Germline CDR1 reads SGHRS; CDR2 reads YFSETQ. Between the trimmed V and J ends, which lost 0 bases and 7 bases, there was a span of 13 bases. CDR3 sequence (DNA): TGCGCCAGCAGCTTGGACCGTCTGGAGGGTGGCTACACCTTC. Protein: CASSLDRLEGGYTF. The entire variable domain, with the rest obtained from reference TRBV5-1 and TRBJ1-2, is as follows: KAGVTQTPRYLIKTRGQQVTLSCSPISGHRSVSWYQQTPGQGLQFLFEYFSETQRNKGNFPGRFSGRQFSNSRSEMNVSTLELGDSALYLCASSLDRLEGGYTFGSGTRLTVV.

The V call is TRBV5-1, the J call TRBJ2-1; TRBD2 matches at 14 bases. With 5 bases clipped from V and 6 bases from J, the junction kept 4 bases outside the gene matches. The CDR3 covers 15 residues. Germline lookup yields CDR1 SGHRS and CDR2 YFSETQ. This chain's CDR3 is CASSWGTSGSNEQFF. CDR3 sequence (DNA): TGCGCCAGCAGTTGGGGGACTAGCGGGAGCAATGAGCAGTTCTTC.

The CDR3 spells CASSGTGGSGELFF. In nucleotides, the CDR3 is TGTGCCAGTAGTGGGACAGGGGGCTCCGGGGAGCTGTTTTTT. The genes are TRBV19 and TRBJ2-2, with 12 nucleotides matching TRBD1. Germline assignment: CDR1 LNHDA and CDR2 SQIVND (reference sequence). The CDR3 length is 14 residues. After removal of 5 bases from V and 6 bases from J, the junction contained 1 base not matched to a gene. The variable domain in full, with the rest retrieved from reference TRBV19 and TRBJ2-2, is DGGITQSPKYLFRKEGQNVTLSCEQNLNHDAMYWYRQDPGQGLRLIYYSQIVNDFQKGDIAEGYSVSREKKESFPLTVTSAQKNPTAFYLCASSGTGGSGELFFGEGSRLTVL.